This T cell receptor (beta chain) was observed in a study of T cell responses to AZD1222 COVID-19 vaccine. Study-level background: Second-dose intervals of approximately 4 or approximately 12 weeks were pooled.

About this clone itself: Antigen: not known.

Clones were sequenced by immunoSEQ multiplex PCR, and TCRdb holds only the in-frame ones, with some missing. The data show some 150,000 clones, 90% to 95% seen once. Study findings and constraints: Following two doses of AZD1222, Spike-specific TCR breadth and depth rose. Researchers report vaccine-associated CD4 TCRs spanning spike, with dominance at 160-218 and 743-854.

Germline V CDR1 and CDR2: SGHRS, YFSETQ. The V and J ends lost 0 bases and 5 bases respectively, with 14 bases between them. The CDR3 has 15 amino acids. The source was peripheral blood, collected on day 0 of AZD1222 vaccination. The receptor comes from an adult in good health. This chain links TRBV5-1 with TRBJ1-1; D unclear. Here the CDR3 DNA reads TGCGCCAGCAGCTTGGGAGGTCCACGGAATACTGAAGCTTTCTTT. Protein: CASSLGGPRNTEAFF.